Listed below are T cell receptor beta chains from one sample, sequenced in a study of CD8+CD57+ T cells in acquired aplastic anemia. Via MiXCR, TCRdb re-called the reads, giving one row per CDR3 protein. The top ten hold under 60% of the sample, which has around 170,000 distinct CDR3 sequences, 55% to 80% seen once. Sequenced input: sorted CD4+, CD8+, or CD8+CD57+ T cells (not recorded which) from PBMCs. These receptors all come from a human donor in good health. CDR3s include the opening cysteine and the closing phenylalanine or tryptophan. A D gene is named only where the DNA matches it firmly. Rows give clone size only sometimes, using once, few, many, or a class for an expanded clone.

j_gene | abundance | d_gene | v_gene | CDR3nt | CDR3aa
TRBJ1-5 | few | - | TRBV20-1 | TGCAGTGCCATGACAGGTCAGCCCCAGCATTTT | CSAMTGQPQHF
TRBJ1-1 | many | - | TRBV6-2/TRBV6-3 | TGTGCCAGCAGGGAGGTCGGGTTTTCCACTGAAGCTTTCTTT | CASREVGFSTEAFF
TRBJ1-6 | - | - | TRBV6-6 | TGTGCCAGCAGCAACAGCCCACCCCTCCACTTT | CASSNSPPLHF
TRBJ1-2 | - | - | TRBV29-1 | TGCAGCGTATTCCAAGGAGGCTACACCTTC | CSVFQGGYTF
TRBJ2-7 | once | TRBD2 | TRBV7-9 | TGTGCCAGCAGCTTGTGGCTAGCGGACTACGAGCAGTACTTC | CASSLWLADYEQYF
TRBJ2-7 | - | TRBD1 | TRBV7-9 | TGTGCCAGCAGCCGAGGGACAGGGAACCCCTACGAGCAGTACTTC | CASSRGTGNPYEQYF
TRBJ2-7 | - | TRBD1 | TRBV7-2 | TGTGCCAGCAGTTGGACAGGGGTCTACGAGCAGTACTTC | CASSWTGVYEQYF
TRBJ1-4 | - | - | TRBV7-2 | TGTGCCAGCAGCTTAGGTCAGGGCGGAAAACTGTTTTTT | CASSLGQGGKLFF
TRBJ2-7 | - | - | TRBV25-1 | TGTGCCAGCAGTCACGAAGGGGTTTACGAGCAGTACTTC | CASSHEGVYEQYF
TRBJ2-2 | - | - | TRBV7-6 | TGTGCCAGCAGCTTAGCTGTACACAGGGGAGGGGACACCGGGGAGCTGTTTTTT | CASSLAVHRGGDTGELFF
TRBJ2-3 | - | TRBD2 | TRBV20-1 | TGCAGTGCTAGATACGGACTAGCGGGAGAAACTGGCACAGATACGCAGTATTTT | CSARYGLAGETGTDTQYF
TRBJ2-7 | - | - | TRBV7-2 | TGTGCCAGCAGCTTAACCCCCACTACCTACGAGCAGTACTTC | CASSLTPTTYEQYF
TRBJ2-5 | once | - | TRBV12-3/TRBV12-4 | TGTGCCAGCAGTTTGCAGGGGGTCGGGGGAGAGACCCAGTACTTC | CASSLQGVGGETQYF
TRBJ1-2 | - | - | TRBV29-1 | TGCAGCGTTCGGGTCAACAGCTATGGCTACACCTTC | CSVRVNSYGYTF
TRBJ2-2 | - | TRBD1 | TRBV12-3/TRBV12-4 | TGTGCCAGCAGTTCGATAGGGGGCCGCACCGGGGAGCTGTTTTTT | CASSSIGGRTGELFF
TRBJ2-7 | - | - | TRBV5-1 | TGCGCCAGCAGCCTAGTCTACTACGAGCAGTACTTC | CASSLVYYEQYF
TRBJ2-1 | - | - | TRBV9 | TGTGCCAGCAGCGCGGTGCCTAGCTTCTACAATGAGCAGTTCTTC | CASSAVPSFYNEQFF
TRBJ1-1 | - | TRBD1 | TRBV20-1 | TGCAGTGCTAGGGCCGGGACAGGGGACACTGAAGCTTTCTTT | CSARAGTGDTEAFF
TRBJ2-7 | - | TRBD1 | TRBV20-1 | TGCAGTGCAAGACACACAGGGGGCTACGAGCAGTACTTC | CSARHTGGYEQYF
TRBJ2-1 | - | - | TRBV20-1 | TGCAGTTTATTGAGGGAAACCTACAATGAGCAGTTCTTC | CSLLRETYNEQFF
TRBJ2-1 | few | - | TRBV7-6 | TGTGCCAGCAGCTTAGGGCCCCCGGGACGGGTACTTCTAGGGCAGTTCTTC | CASSLGPPGRVLLGQFF
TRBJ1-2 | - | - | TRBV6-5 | TGTGCCCTCTGGGACCGGGCTAACTATGGCTACACCTTC | CALWDRANYGYTF
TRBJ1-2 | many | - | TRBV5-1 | TGCGCCAGCAGCCCGGAGGGGGGCGGTGGCTACACCTTC | CASSPEGGGGYTF
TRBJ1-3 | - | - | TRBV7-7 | TGTGCCAGCAGCGCCAAGGGTGTCGGAAACACCATATATTTT | CASSAKGVGNTIYF
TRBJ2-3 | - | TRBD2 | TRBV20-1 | TGCAGTGCTAGAGATCCTAGCGGGAGGGCCGAACCAGATACGCAGTATTTT | CSARDPSGRAEPDTQYF